These 4 T cell receptor beta chains came from one sample sequenced in a study of neoadjuvant nivolumab and ipilimumab in lung cancer. Here immunoSEQ multiplex PCR was the method, and the copy in TCRdb shows in-frame clones only, minus some. The sample holds 3,200 or so clones; around 90% are singletons and the top ten take around 0.82%. Sample: tumor tissue, taken after neoadjuvant nivolumab, alone or with ipilimumab, at or shortly before surgery. The receptors originated from an adult with non-small cell lung cancer.

The chain combines TRBV5-1 with TRBJ2-2, with a possible D match to TRBD1 (5 bases). Germline-derived CDR1 and CDR2 are SGHRS and YFSETQ. Trimming shortened V by 0 bases and J by 3 bases, and 9 bases separated the two germline ends. The CDR3 sequence is 15 residues long. The CDR3 here is CASSLVSGHTGELFF. CDR3 DNA: TGCGCCAGCAGCTTGGTTTCAGGGCACACCGGGGAGCTGTTTTTT.

This chain joins TRBV5-4 and TRBJ2-1; 9 nucleotides match TRBD2. Trimming removed 4 bases from V and 3 bases from J; junction bases left unmatched: 11. The CDR3 spans 17 residues. The V gene's germline CDR1 is SGHNT and CDR2 YYREEE (reference sequence). The CDR3 reads CASSQLMTSGIYNEQFF. In DNA form, the CDR3 reads TGTGCCAGCAGCCAACTAATGACTAGCGGAATCTACAATGAGCAGTTCTTC.

V gene TRBV18 combines with J gene TRBJ1-5; no clear D. From germline, CDR1 is KGHSH and CDR2 LQKENI. V lost 0 bases and J 2 bases, leaving 11 bases between the germline ends. This CDR3 has 16 amino acids. For the CDR3, the DNA is TGTGCCAGCTCACCACCCGGAACCGCGGGCAATCAGCCCCAGCATTTT. Its translation is CASSPPGTAGNQPQHF.

This chain uses TRBV29-1 with TRBJ2-2; D gene ambiguous. Trimming stripped 5 bases from V and 2 bases from J, with 12 bases between. Per the germline V gene, CDR1 is SQVTM and CDR2 is ANQGSEA. The CDR3 covers 14 residues. The CDR3 region is CSVLRTLNTGELFF. The CDR3 region has the DNA TGCAGCGTTCTACGGACCCTTAACACCGGGGAGCTGTTTTTT.